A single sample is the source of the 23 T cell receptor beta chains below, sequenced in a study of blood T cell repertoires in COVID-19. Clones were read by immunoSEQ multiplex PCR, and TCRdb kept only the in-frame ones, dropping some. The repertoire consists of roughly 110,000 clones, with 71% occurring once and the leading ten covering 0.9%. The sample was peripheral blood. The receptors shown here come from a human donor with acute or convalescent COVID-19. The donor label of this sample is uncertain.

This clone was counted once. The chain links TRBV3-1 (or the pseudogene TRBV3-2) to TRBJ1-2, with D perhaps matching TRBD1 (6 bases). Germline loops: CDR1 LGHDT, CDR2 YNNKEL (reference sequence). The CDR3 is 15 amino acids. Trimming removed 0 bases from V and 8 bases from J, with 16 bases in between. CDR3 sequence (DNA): TGTGCCAGCAGCCAAGAATGGGCAGGGGCGAGCGGCTACACCTTC. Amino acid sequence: CASSQEWAGASGYTF.

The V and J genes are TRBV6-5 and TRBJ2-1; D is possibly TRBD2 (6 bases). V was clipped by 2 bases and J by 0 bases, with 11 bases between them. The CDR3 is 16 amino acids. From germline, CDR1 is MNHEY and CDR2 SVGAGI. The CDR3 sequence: CASSYGGWSSYNEQFF. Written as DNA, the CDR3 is TGTGCCAGCAGTTACGGAGGGTGGAGCTCCTACAATGAGCAGTTCTTC.

CDR3 coding DNA: TGCGCCAGCAGCCAAGACTTTGGACTAGCGATTTTAGATACGCAGTATTTT. Protein: CASSQDFGLAILDTQYF. The chain has TRBV5-1 and TRBJ2-3; 9 bases agree with TRBD2. CDR1 is SGHRS, CDR2 YFSETQ, per germline. CDR3 length equals 17 residues. V dropped 4 bases and J dropped 5; count of bases not matched to a gene: 14.

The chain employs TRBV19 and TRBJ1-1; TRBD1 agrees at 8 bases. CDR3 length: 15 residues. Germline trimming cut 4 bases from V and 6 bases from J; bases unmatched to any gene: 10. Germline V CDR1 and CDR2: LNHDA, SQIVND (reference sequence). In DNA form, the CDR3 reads TGTGCCAGTAGTACCCAGGGGGCCCGATTCGCTGAAGCTTTCTTT. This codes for CASSTQGARFAEAFF.

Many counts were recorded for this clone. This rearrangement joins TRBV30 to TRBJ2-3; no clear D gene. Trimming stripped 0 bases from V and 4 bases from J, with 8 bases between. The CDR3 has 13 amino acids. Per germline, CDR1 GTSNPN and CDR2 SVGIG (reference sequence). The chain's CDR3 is CAWSVNPADTQYF. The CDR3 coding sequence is TGTGCCTGGAGTGTAAACCCAGCAGATACGCAGTATTTT.

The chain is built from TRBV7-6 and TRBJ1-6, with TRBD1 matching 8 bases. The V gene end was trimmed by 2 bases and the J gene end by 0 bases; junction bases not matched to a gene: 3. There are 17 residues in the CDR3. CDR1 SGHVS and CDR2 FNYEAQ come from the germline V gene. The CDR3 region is CASSLLTGDSYNSPLHF. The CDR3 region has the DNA TGTGCCAGCAGCTTATTGACAGGGGACTCCTATAATTCACCCCTCCACTTT.

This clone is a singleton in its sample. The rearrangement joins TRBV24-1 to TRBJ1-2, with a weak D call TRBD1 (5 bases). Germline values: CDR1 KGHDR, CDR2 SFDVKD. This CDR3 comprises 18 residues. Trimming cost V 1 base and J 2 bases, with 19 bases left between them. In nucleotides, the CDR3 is TGTGCCACCAGTGATTTACAAACCCCAGTGGGGGGGAACTATGGCTACACCTTC. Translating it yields CATSDLQTPVGGNYGYTF.

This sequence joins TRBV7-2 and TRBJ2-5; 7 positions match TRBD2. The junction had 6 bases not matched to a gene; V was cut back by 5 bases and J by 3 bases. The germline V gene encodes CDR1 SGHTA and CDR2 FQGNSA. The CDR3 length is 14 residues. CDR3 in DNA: TGTGCCAGCAGCACCTGGGGGGGGGAAGAGACCCAGTACTTC. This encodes CASSTWGGEETQYF.

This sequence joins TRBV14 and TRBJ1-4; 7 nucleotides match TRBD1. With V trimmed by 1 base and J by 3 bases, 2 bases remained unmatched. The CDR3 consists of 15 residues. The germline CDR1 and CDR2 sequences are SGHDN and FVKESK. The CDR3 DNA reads TGTGCCAGCAGCCAAGTGCAGGGGGCTAATGAAAAACTGTTTTTT. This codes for CASSQVQGANEKLFF.

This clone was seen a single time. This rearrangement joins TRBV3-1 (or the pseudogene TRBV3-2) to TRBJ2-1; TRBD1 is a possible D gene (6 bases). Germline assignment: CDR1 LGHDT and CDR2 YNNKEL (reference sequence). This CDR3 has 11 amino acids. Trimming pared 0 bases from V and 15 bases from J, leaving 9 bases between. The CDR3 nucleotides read TGTGCCAGCAGCCAAGATAGGGGGATGTTCTTC. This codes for CASSQDRGMFF.

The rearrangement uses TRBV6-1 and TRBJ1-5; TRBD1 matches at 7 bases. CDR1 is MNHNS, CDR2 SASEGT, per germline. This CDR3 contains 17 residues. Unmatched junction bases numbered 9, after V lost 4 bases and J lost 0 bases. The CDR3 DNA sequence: TGTGCCAGCAGTGGGGGGAGACAGGGTATTAGCAATCAGCCCCAGCATTTT. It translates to CASSGGRQGISNQPQHF.

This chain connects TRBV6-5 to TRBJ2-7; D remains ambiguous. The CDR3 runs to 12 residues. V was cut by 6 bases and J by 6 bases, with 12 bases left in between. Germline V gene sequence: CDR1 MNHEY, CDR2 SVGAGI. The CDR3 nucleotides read TGTGCCAGCAGCCACACCGGGTTCGAGCAGTACTTC. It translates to CASSHTGFEQYF.

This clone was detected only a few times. The CDR3 loop reads CASGKGLAVDTQYF. Here the CDR3 DNA reads TGTGCCAGCGGAAAAGGACTAGCCGTAGATACGCAGTATTTT. The J gene is TRBJ2-3, the V gene TRBV4-2, with 8 bases aligning to TRBD2. Germline trimming cut 8 bases from V and 5 bases from J; bases unmatched to any gene: 9. This CDR3 contains 14 residues. From germline, CDR1 is LGHNA and CDR2 YNFKEQ.

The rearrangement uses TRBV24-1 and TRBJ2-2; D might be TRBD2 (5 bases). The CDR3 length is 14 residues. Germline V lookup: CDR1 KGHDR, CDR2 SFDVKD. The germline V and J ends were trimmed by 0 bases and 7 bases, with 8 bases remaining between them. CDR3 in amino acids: CATSDLWESGELFF. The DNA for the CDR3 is TGTGCCACCAGTGATTTGTGGGAGAGCGGGGAGCTGTTTTTT.

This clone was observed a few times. The DNA of the CDR3 is TGTGCCAGCAGGGAACGGGGGGCGCGCACTGAAGCTTTCTTT. It encodes CASRERGARTEAFF. This chain joins TRBV2 and TRBJ1-1; a possible D gene is TRBD1 (6 bases). The V and J ends lost 6 bases and 4 bases respectively, with 15 bases between them. CDR1 is SNHLY and CDR2 is FYNNEI in the germline V gene. The CDR3 contains 14 residues.

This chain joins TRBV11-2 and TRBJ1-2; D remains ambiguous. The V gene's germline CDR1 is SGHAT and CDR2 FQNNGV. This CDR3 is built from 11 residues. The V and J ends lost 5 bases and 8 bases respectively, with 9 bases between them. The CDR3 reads CASSVREGYTF. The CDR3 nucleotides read TGTGCCAGCAGCGTAAGGGAGGGCTACACCTTC. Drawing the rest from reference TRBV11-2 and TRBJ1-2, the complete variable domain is EAGVAQSPRYKIIEKRQSVAFWCNPISGHATLYWYQQILGQGPKLLIQFQNNGVVDDSQLPKDRFSAERLKGVDSTLKIQPAKLEDSAVYLCASSVREGYTFGSGTRLTVV.

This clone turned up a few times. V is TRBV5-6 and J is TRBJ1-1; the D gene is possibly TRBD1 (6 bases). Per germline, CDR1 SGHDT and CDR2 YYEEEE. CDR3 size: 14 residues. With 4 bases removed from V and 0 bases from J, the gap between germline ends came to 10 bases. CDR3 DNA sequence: TGTGCCAGCAGCCACGGACAGATGAACACTGAAGCTTTCTTT. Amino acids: CASSHGQMNTEAFF.

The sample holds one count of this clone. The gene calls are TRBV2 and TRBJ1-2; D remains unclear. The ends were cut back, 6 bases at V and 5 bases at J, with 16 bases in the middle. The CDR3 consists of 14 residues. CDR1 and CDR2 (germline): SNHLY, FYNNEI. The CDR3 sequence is CASSTESDSYGYTF. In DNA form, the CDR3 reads TGTGCCAGCAGCACGGAGTCCGATAGTTATGGCTACACCTTC. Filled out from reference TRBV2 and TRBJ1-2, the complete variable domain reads EPEVTQTPSHQVTQMGQEVILRCVPISNHLYFYWYRQILGQKVEFLVSFYNNEISEKSEIFDDQFSVERPDGSNFTLKIRSTKLEDSAMYFCASSTESDSYGYTFGSGTRLTVV.

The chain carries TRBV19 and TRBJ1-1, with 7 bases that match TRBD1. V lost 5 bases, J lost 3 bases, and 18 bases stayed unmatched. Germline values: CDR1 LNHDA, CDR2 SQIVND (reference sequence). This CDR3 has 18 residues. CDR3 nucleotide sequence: TGTGCCAGTAGTGGCCGGGCAGGGGGTTCGCCTCGGGACACTGAAGCTTTCTTT. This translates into CASSGRAGGSPRDTEAFF.

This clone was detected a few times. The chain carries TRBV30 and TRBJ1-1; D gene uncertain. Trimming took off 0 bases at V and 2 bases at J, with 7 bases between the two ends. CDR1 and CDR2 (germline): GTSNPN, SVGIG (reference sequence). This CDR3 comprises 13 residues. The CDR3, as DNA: TGTGCCTGGAGTGTACAGATAAACACTGAAGCTTTCTTT. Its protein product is CAWSVQINTEAFF.

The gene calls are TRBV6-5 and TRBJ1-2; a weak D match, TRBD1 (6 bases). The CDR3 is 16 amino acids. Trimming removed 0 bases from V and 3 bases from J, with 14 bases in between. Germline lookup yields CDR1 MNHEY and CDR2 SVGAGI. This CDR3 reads CASSYSRGWSDYGYTF. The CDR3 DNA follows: TGTGCCAGCAGTTACTCCAGGGGATGGTCCGACTATGGCTACACCTTC.

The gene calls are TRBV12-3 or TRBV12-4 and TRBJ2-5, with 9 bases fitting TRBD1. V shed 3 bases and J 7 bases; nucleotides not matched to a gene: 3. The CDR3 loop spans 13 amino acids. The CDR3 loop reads CASSLGQGMTQYF. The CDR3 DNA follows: TGTGCCAGCAGTTTGGGACAGGGTATGACCCAGTACTTC.

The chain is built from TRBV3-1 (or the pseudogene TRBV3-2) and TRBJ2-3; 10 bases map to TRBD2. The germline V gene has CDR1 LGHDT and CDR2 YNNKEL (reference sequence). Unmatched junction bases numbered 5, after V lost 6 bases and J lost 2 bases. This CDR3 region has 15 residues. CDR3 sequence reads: CASRDLAGVTDTQYF. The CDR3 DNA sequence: TGTGCCAGCAGAGACCTAGCGGGGGTCACAGATACGCAGTATTTT.